Listed below are T cell receptor beta chains from one sample, sequenced in a study of cytomegalovirus exposure and HLA in healthy donors. Some clones are missing from TCRdb's copy, which holds only in-frame ones; the method was immunoSEQ multiplex PCR. The repertoire holds some 150,000 clones, with approximately 80% as singletons. The specimen sequenced was PBMCs. The receptors were gathered from a man aged 25-40 years in good health and CMV-seropositive. The CDR3 runs from the conserved cysteine through the conserved F or W. D genes are given only for firm matches. Clone size, where shown, is once, few, many, or a class for clones that have expanded.

V gene: TRBV10-3; J gene: TRBJ2-2; clone size: -; D gene: TRBD2; CDR3 DNA: TGTGCCATCAGAGGGACTAGCGGGGCCGTCGGGAACACCGGGGAGCTGTTTTTT; CDR3 protein: CAIRGTSGAVGNTGELFF
V gene: TRBV10-3; J gene: TRBJ2-5; clone size: -; D gene: -; CDR3 DNA: TGTGCCATCAGTGCGGTCCGGGGAGAGACCCAGTACTTC; CDR3 protein: CAISAVRGETQYF
V gene: TRBV29-1; J gene: TRBJ1-5; clone size: -; D gene: -; CDR3 DNA: TGCAGCGTCGGGGGGGGAAATAGCAATCAGCCCCAGCATTTT; CDR3 protein: CSVGGGNSNQPQHF
V gene: TRBV4-1; J gene: TRBJ2-1; clone size: -; D gene: -; CDR3 DNA: TGCGCCAGCAGCCAAGATTCGTTTTCCGGGTCCTACAATGAGCAGTTCTTC; CDR3 protein: CASSQDSFSGSYNEQFF
V gene: TRBV9; J gene: TRBJ1-2; clone size: -; D gene: -; CDR3 DNA: TGTGCCAGCAGCGTAGGGGGCAACTATGGCTACACCTTC; CDR3 protein: CASSVGGNYGYTF
V gene: TRBV28; J gene: TRBJ2-2; clone size: few; D gene: TRBD1; CDR3 DNA: TGTGCCAGCACCCATTTTCGACAGGGGAACACCGGGGAGCTGTTTTTT; CDR3 protein: CASTHFRQGNTGELFF
V gene: TRBV4-2; J gene: TRBJ1-1; clone size: -; D gene: -; CDR3 DNA: TGTGCCAGCAGCCCTGGACAAACCATGAACACTGAAGCTTTCTTT; CDR3 protein: CASSPGQTMNTEAFF
V gene: TRBV28; J gene: TRBJ2-7; clone size: -; D gene: -; CDR3 DNA: TGTGCCAGCAGTTTAGCGAACGACGAGCAGTACTTC; CDR3 protein: CASSLANDEQYF
V gene: TRBV28; J gene: TRBJ2-7; clone size: -; D gene: -; CDR3 DNA: TGTGCCAGCAGTTTAACCCTTCGCCCTTCAGACAGACAAATATACGAGCAGTACTTC; CDR3 protein: CASSLTLRPSDRQIYEQYF
V gene: TRBV6-4; J gene: TRBJ2-2; clone size: -; D gene: TRBD2; CDR3 DNA: TGTGCCAGCAGTGCGTCAGGACTAGCGAACACCGGGGAGCTGTTTTTT; CDR3 protein: CASSASGLANTGELFF
V gene: TRBV13; J gene: TRBJ2-2; clone size: -; D gene: -; CDR3 DNA: TGTGCCAGCAGCTTAGGCCTGACCGGGACAAGCTTTAACACCGGGGAGCTGTTTTTT; CDR3 protein: CASSLGLTGTSFNTGELFF
V gene: TRBV11-2; J gene: TRBJ1-2; clone size: -; D gene: -; CDR3 DNA: TGTGCCAGCAGCTTCGAGTTCGGGGTTAACTATGGCTACACCTTC; CDR3 protein: CASSFEFGVNYGYTF
V gene: TRBV7-9; J gene: TRBJ2-7; clone size: -; D gene: -; CDR3 DNA: TGTGCCAGCAGCTCCGGGTCGTCCCGGGGAGAGCAGTACTTC; CDR3 protein: CASSSGSSRGEQYF
V gene: TRBV29-1; J gene: TRBJ1-1; clone size: few; D gene: TRBD1; CDR3 DNA: TGCAGCGTCCCGGGACAGGGTAACCTCATGAACACTGAAGCTTTCTTT; CDR3 protein: CSVPGQGNLMNTEAFF
V gene: TRBV7-3; J gene: TRBJ2-2; clone size: -; D gene: TRBD1; CDR3 DNA: TGTGCCAGCAGCACCCACCCAGGGGGTTATGGTGCCGGGGAGCTGTTTTTT; CDR3 protein: CASSTHPGGYGAGELFF
V gene: TRBV4-2; J gene: TRBJ1-2; clone size: few; D gene: -; CDR3 DNA: TGTGCCAGCAGCCAAGAATTGAGGCGTACCTATGGCTACACCTTC; CDR3 protein: CASSQELRRTYGYTF
V gene: TRBV7-8; J gene: TRBJ2-7; clone size: -; D gene: -; CDR3 DNA: TGTGCCAGCAGCGCCAGAAACCTCTCCTACGAGCAGTACTTC; CDR3 protein: CASSARNLSYEQYF
V gene: TRBV19; J gene: TRBJ2-7; clone size: -; D gene: TRBD1; CDR3 DNA: TGTGCCAGTAGTGAACCGGGACAGACCTACGAGCAGTACTTC; CDR3 protein: CASSEPGQTYEQYF
V gene: TRBV6-6; J gene: TRBJ2-2; clone size: few; D gene: TRBD2; CDR3 DNA: TGTGCCAGCAGCCCTCTCTCGGGAGGGGCCGGGGAGCTGTTTTTT; CDR3 protein: CASSPLSGGAGELFF
V gene: TRBV6-1; J gene: TRBJ1-5; clone size: -; D gene: TRBD1; CDR3 DNA: TGTGCCAGCAGTGAAGAGTGGGGACAGGGAGGCACGGATCAGCCCCAGCATTTT; CDR3 protein: CASSEEWGQGGTDQPQHF
V gene: TRBV7-6; J gene: TRBJ1-2; clone size: -; D gene: -; CDR3 DNA: TGTGCCAGCAGCTTAGAATTCGGGGGGTGTGGCTACACCTTC; CDR3 protein: CASSLEFGGCGYTF
V gene: TRBV28; J gene: TRBJ1-2; clone size: -; D gene: TRBD1; CDR3 DNA: TGTGCCAGCAGTCTTACAGGGGGCCGCGGCTACACCTTC; CDR3 protein: CASSLTGGRGYTF
V gene: TRBV5-5; J gene: TRBJ2-7; clone size: -; D gene: TRBD2; CDR3 DNA: TGTGCCAGCAGCTTGACTAGCGGGAGGGCCTACGAGCAGTACTTC; CDR3 protein: CASSLTSGRAYEQYF
V gene: TRBV28; J gene: TRBJ2-1; clone size: few; D gene: -; CDR3 DNA: TGTGCCAGCAGTTCAGAGACAGTCCGCGAAACCTACAATGAGCAGTTCTTC; CDR3 protein: CASSSETVRETYNEQFF
V gene: TRBV5-6; J gene: TRBJ2-5; clone size: once; D gene: -; CDR3 DNA: TGTGCCAGCAGCTTCTTCTCCCAGGCTTATCAAGAGACCCAGTACTTC; CDR3 protein: CASSFFSQAYQETQYF
V gene: TRBV7-9; J gene: TRBJ2-1; clone size: -; D gene: -; CDR3 DNA: TGTGCCAGCAGCTTACCCAGGGGCTCCCTAAGCAATGAGCAGTTCTTC; CDR3 protein: CASSLPRGSLSNEQFF
V gene: TRBV4-1; J gene: TRBJ2-7; clone size: -; D gene: TRBD2; CDR3 DNA: TGCGCCAGCAGCCCGGGACTAGCCTACGAGCAGTACTTC; CDR3 protein: CASSPGLAYEQYF
V gene: TRBV28; J gene: TRBJ1-1; clone size: -; D gene: TRBD1; CDR3 DNA: TGTGCCAGCAGCACCACCGGGACAGGATACACTGAAGCTTTCTTT; CDR3 protein: CASSTTGTGYTEAFF